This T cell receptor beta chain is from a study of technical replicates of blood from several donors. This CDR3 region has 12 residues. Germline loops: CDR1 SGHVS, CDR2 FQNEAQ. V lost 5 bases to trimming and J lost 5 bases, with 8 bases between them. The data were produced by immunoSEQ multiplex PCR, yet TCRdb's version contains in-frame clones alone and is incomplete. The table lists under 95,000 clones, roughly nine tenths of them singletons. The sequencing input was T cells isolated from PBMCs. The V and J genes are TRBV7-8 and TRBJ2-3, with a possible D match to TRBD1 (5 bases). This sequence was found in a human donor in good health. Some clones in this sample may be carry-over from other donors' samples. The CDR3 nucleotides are TGTGCCAGCAGCCCCGGACAAGATACGCAGTATTTT. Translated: CASSPGQDTQYF.